Below, 20 T cell receptor beta chains from the same sample are listed, as sequenced in a study of blood T cell repertoires in COVID-19. The assay was immunoSEQ multiplex PCR, and TCRdb's table has in-frame clones only and misses some. Of about 130,000 clones in the sample, approximately 85% were seen once. Sequencing was carried out using peripheral blood. These receptors were collected from a woman at least 80 years old with acute or convalescent COVID-19.

V and J are TRBV11-2 and TRBJ2-7, with 9 bases lining up with TRBD1. Germline CDR1 and CDR2: SGHAT and FQNNGV. CDR3 length: 14 amino acids. The V and J ends lost 5 bases and 3 bases, in that order; junction bases with no gene match: 5. In DNA form, the CDR3 reads TGTGCCAGCAGCAACGGACAGGGGCACTACGAGCAGTACTTC. Translated: CASSNGQGHYEQYF.

This clone was seen more than once but under ten times. V is TRBV7-2 and J is TRBJ2-7, with D possibly matching TRBD1 (5 bases). V lost 1 base and J lost 3, with 10 bases in between. CDR1 and CDR2 (germline): SGHTA, FQGNSA. This CDR3 is built from 14 residues. CDR3 in DNA: TGTGCCAGCAGCTTAGGTGCAGGGAACTACGAGCAGTACTTC. It encodes CASSLGAGNYEQYF.

The V gene is TRBV7-8, the J gene TRBJ2-5, with 9 bases fitting TRBD1. J gave up 3 bases and V 0 bases, and 8 bases lay outside the gene matches. Germline CDR1 reads SGHVS; CDR2 reads FQNEAQ. The CDR3 totals 17 residues. The CDR3 DNA follows: TGTGCCAGCAGCTTAGCCCAGGGACAGGGTATCAAAGAGACCCAGTACTTC. This gives the protein CASSLAQGQGIKETQYF.

V and J are TRBV28 and TRBJ1-2; TRBD1 matches 9 bases. V lost 6 bases, J lost 4 bases, and 9 bases stayed unmatched. This CDR3 is built from 15 residues. Per germline, CDR1 MDHEN and CDR2 SYDVKM. DNA of the CDR3: TGTGCCAGCAGCCTACTACAGGGGGCAGGCTATGGCTACACCTTC. Encoded protein: CASSLLQGAGYGYTF.

V and J are TRBV4-1 and TRBJ1-5; 7 nucleotides match TRBD1. Trimming removed 3 bases from V and 7 bases from J; junction bases left unmatched: 3. Germline CDR1 MGHRA, CDR2 YSYEKL. This CDR3 has 13 residues. CDR3 protein: CASSHPGGQPQHF. CDR3 bases: TGCGCCAGCAGCCACCCAGGGGGGCAGCCCCAGCATTTT.

The chain links TRBV10-3 to TRBJ1-1; 7 bases map to TRBD1. The J segment lost 1 base and the V segment lost 2 bases, leaving 4 bases of the junction unmatched. This CDR3 comprises 15 residues. CDR1 and CDR2 from the germline V gene are ENHRY and SYGVKD. CDR3 bases: TGTGCCATCAGTGAGGGGGACAGAGCGAACACTGAAGCTTTCTTT. This translates into CAISEGDRANTEAFF.

The chain recombines TRBV7-9 with TRBJ1-4; TRBD1 agrees at 9 bases. V gave up 2 bases and J gave up 8 bases; unmatched junction bases: 3. The CDR3 extends over 14 amino acids. The V gene's germline CDR1 is SEHNR and CDR2 FQNEAQ (reference sequence). The CDR3 loop is CASSLRQGEEKLFF. Here the CDR3 DNA reads TGTGCCAGCAGCTTAAGACAGGGGGAGGAAAAACTGTTTTTT.

The chain uses TRBV19 and TRBJ2-3; TRBD2 aligns across 12 bases. Germline V gene sequence: CDR1 LNHDA, CDR2 SQIVND (reference sequence). The CDR3 totals 15 residues. V lost 7 bases, J lost 6 bases, and 8 bases stayed unmatched. The CDR3 region is CASNPTSGGYDTQYF. The CDR3 nucleotides read TGTGCCAGTAACCCGACTAGCGGGGGTTACGATACGCAGTATTTT.

The chain is built from TRBV7-2 and TRBJ1-1, with 8 nucleotides matching TRBD1. The germline V gene encodes CDR1 SGHTA and CDR2 FQGNSA. The length of the CDR3 is 14 residues. With V trimmed by 4 bases and J by 4 bases, 5 bases remained unmatched. The CDR3 nucleotides are TGTGCCAGCAGCTCGGACAGGGAGAGCACTGAAGCTTTCTTT. Protein product: CASSSDRESTEAFF.

This rearrangement joins TRBV28 to TRBJ1-5; TRBD1 aligns across 7 bases. The germline V gene has CDR1 MDHEN and CDR2 SYDVKM. The CDR3 has 15 amino acids. The V segment lost 6 bases and the J segment 1 base; nucleotides outside the gene matches: 6. Written as DNA, the CDR3 is TGTGCCAGCAGAGAGGGGGCTGGGAGCAATCAGCCCCAGCATTTT. It encodes CASREGAGSNQPQHF.

This chain connects TRBV19 to TRBJ1-2; 10 bases are a match to TRBD1. Germline CDR1 LNHDA, CDR2 SQIVND (reference sequence). This CDR3 contains 16 residues. Trimming took 6 bases from V and 6 from J; bases not matched to a gene: 13. The CDR3 here is CASSEPGQGTPNGYTF. CDR3 DNA sequence: TGTGCCAGTAGCGAACCGGGACAGGGGACTCCAAATGGCTACACCTTC.

The rearrangement uses TRBV7-2 and TRBJ1-5; D is uncertain. The CDR3 is 15 amino acids. The germline V gene has CDR1 SGHTA and CDR2 FQGNSA. Trimming cost V 1 base and J 4 bases, with 11 bases left between them. The CDR3 loop is CASSLGRGGNQPQHF. CDR3 bases: TGTGCCAGCAGCTTAGGACGGGGTGGGAATCAGCCCCAGCATTTT.

The V and J genes are TRBV2 and TRBJ1-1, with 7 bases aligning to TRBD1. CDR1 is SNHLY, CDR2 FYNNEI, per germline. J gave up 1 base and V 2 bases, and 1 base lay outside the gene matches. The CDR3 has 14 amino acids. CDR3: CASSERGPNTEAFF. As DNA, the CDR3 is TGTGCCAGCAGTGAAAGGGGGCCGAACACTGAAGCTTTCTTT.

The chain combines TRBV5-6 with TRBJ2-7; a weak D match, TRBD2 (5 bases). Germline values: CDR1 SGHDT, CDR2 YYEEEE. CDR3 length: 15 amino acids. The V end was cut by 2 bases, the J end by 1 base, with 13 bases between. The CDR3 nucleotides are TGTGCCAGCAGCTTTGATGAGGGTAGGTCCTACGAGCAGTACGTC. It encodes CASSFDEGRSYEQYV.

V gene TRBV7-8 combines with J gene TRBJ2-3; 14 positions match TRBD2. CDR3 length: 18 amino acids. Germline CDR1 and CDR2: SGHVS and FQNEAQ. With 4 bases clipped from V and 0 bases from J, the junction kept 6 bases outside the gene matches. The CDR3 DNA sequence: TGTGCCAGCAGCTCCTGGACTAGCGGGGGGTCTAGCACAGATACGCAGTATTTT. This gives the protein CASSSWTSGGSSTDTQYF.

The rearrangement links TRBV7-2 to TRBJ1-5; 9 positions match TRBD1. The CDR3 totals 14 residues. V lost 4 bases, J lost 2 bases, and 0 bases stayed unmatched. Germline V lookup: CDR1 SGHTA, CDR2 FQGNSA. CDR3 region: CASSWTGGNQPQHF. CDR3 DNA sequence: TGTGCCAGCAGCTGGACAGGGGGCAATCAGCCCCAGCATTTT.

This chain connects TRBV4-1 to TRBJ2-2; D is uncertain. Trimming pared 2 bases from V and 5 bases from J, leaving 9 bases between. Germline lookup yields CDR1 MGHRA and CDR2 YSYEKL. The CDR3 runs to 14 residues. The CDR3 here is CASSQPGRTGELFF. Here the CDR3 DNA reads TGCGCCAGCAGCCAACCCGGTAGAACCGGGGAGCTGTTTTTT.

The V call is TRBV5-4, the J call TRBJ1-1; no firm D call. Trimming removed 2 bases from V and 1 base from J, with 3 bases in between. Looked up from germline, CDR1 is SGHNT and CDR2 is YYREEE (reference sequence). The CDR3 sequence is 12 residues long. The CDR3 DNA is TGTGCCAGCAGCTTCCGGAACACTGAAGCTTTCTTT. It specifies CASSFRNTEAFF.

V gene TRBV6-5 combines with J gene TRBJ2-3, with TRBD1 identical over 7 bases. J lost 2 bases, V lost 6 bases, and 2 bases had no gene match. From germline, CDR1 is MNHEY and CDR2 SVGAGI. This CDR3 has 13 amino acids. The CDR3 region is CASRDRTTDTQYF. CDR3 DNA sequence: TGTGCCAGCAGGGACAGGACCACAGATACGCAGTATTTT.

J is TRBJ1-1 and V is TRBV18, with 9 bases aligning to TRBD1. This CDR3 region has 14 residues. V shed 3 bases and J 4 bases; nucleotides not matched to a gene: 3. CDR1 and CDR2 from the germline V gene are KGHSH and LQKENI. The CDR3 protein is CASSPGTGRTEAFF. The CDR3 bases are TGTGCCAGCTCACCCGGGACAGGGCGCACTGAAGCTTTCTTT. The variable domain in full, with the rest retrieved from reference TRBV18 and TRBJ1-1, is NAGVMQNPRHLVRRRGQEARLRCSPMKGHSHVYWYRQLPEEGLKFMVYLQKENIIDESGMPKERFSAEFPKEGPSILRIQQVVRGDSAAYFCASSPGTGRTEAFFGQGTRLTVV.